A selection of T cell receptor beta chains follows, all from one sample in a study of T cell changes during pregnancy in multiple sclerosis. Profiled with immunoSEQ multiplex PCR; TCRdb holds only in-frame clones, not every one. The repertoire holds 60,000 to 90,000 clones, with about 93% as singletons. Here the sequenced sample was peripheral blood, taken in the first trimester of pregnancy. These receptors all come from a female donor in good health, enrolled as a control in a pregnancy study. The CDR3 runs from the conserved cysteine through the conserved F or W. The order of the fields is J gene, D gene, clone size, V gene, CDR3 DNA, CDR3 protein. A D gene is named only where the DNA matches it firmly. Clone size is given for some rows only: seen once, a few or many times, or a class if the clone is expanded.

j_gene: TRBJ2-1
d_gene: TRBD2
abundance: NA
v_gene: TRBV11-3
CDR3nt: TGTGCCAGCAGCTTAGGACTAGCGGGAGGCGGTGAGCAGTTCTTC
CDR3aa: CASSLGLAGGGEQFF

j_gene: TRBJ2-7
d_gene: TRBD2
abundance: NA
v_gene: TRBV7-6
CDR3nt: TGTGCCAGCAGCTTAGCGGGACTAGCGGACGAGCAGTACTTC
CDR3aa: CASSLAGLADEQYF

j_gene: TRBJ1-5
d_gene: TRBD1
abundance: once
v_gene: TRBV5-1
CDR3nt: TGCGCCAGCAGCCCGGGGACAGGGCAGCAGGGCAATCAGCCCCAGCATTTT
CDR3aa: CASSPGTGQQGNQPQHF

j_gene: TRBJ2-1
d_gene: NA
abundance: NA
v_gene: TRBV5-4
CDR3nt: TGTGCCAGCAGCCTCGACCGGGGGTCCTACAATGAGCAGTTCTTC
CDR3aa: CASSLDRGSYNEQFF

j_gene: TRBJ2-2
d_gene: TRBD1
abundance: NA
v_gene: TRBV5-6
CDR3nt: TGTGCCAGCAGCTCACCAAGGACAGGGGGCGCAATCGGGGAGCTGTTTTTT
CDR3aa: CASSSPRTGGAIGELFF

j_gene: TRBJ2-3
d_gene: NA
abundance: NA
v_gene: TRBV4-1
CDR3nt: TGCGCCAGCAGCCAAGACCTAGGACAGATCACAGATACGCAGTATTTT
CDR3aa: CASSQDLGQITDTQYF

j_gene: TRBJ1-2
d_gene: TRBD1
abundance: NA
v_gene: TRBV19
CDR3nt: TGTGCCAGTAGTATCGGGACAGGGGGCCACTATGGCTACACCTTC
CDR3aa: CASSIGTGGHYGYTF

j_gene: TRBJ1-5
d_gene: TRBD1
abundance: NA
v_gene: TRBV2
CDR3nt: TGTGCCAGCAGTGAGCGACAGGGAGACCAGCCCCAGCATTTT
CDR3aa: CASSERQGDQPQHF

j_gene: TRBJ1-1
d_gene: NA
abundance: NA
v_gene: TRBV18
CDR3nt: TGTGCCAGCTCACCAGGAGGGAGGGACACTGAAGCTTTCTTT
CDR3aa: CASSPGGRDTEAFF

j_gene: TRBJ1-1
d_gene: NA
abundance: NA
v_gene: TRBV10-3
CDR3nt: TGTGCCATCAGAGAGGACACAGACACTGAAGCTTTCTTT
CDR3aa: CAIREDTDTEAFF

j_gene: TRBJ1-1
d_gene: TRBD1
abundance: NA
v_gene: TRBV6-4
CDR3nt: TGTGCCAGCAGTGACAGGGACAGGCGGAGACCTGAAGCTTTCTTT
CDR3aa: CASSDRDRRRPEAFF

j_gene: TRBJ2-5
d_gene: TRBD1
abundance: NA
v_gene: TRBV19
CDR3nt: TGTGCCAGTAACAATCGACAGGGGGCTACCCAAGAGACCCAGTACTTC
CDR3aa: CASNNRQGATQETQYF

j_gene: TRBJ2-2
d_gene: NA
abundance: NA
v_gene: TRBV25-1
CDR3nt: TGTGCCAGCAGTGACTTCTTTTCCGGGGAGCTGTTTTTT
CDR3aa: CASSDFFSGELFF

j_gene: TRBJ2-3
d_gene: TRBD2
abundance: once
v_gene: TRBV19
CDR3nt: TGTGCCAGTAGTACCTCCTCGACTAGCGGGAGGGCCGGTACGCAGTATTTT
CDR3aa: CASSTSSTSGRAGTQYF

j_gene: TRBJ2-3
d_gene: NA
abundance: NA
v_gene: TRBV7-9
CDR3nt: TGTGCCAGCAGCTTGAGTTTACAGGGACATACGCAGTATTTT
CDR3aa: CASSLSLQGHTQYF

j_gene: TRBJ2-3
d_gene: NA
abundance: once
v_gene: TRBV13
CDR3nt: TGTGCCAGCCGAGAGACAGATACGCAGTATTTT
CDR3aa: CASRETDTQYF

j_gene: TRBJ2-1
d_gene: TRBD2
abundance: NA
v_gene: TRBV5-6
CDR3nt: TGTGCCAGCGGACCGGGACTAGCCAGAGTCGTAGGTGAGCAGTTCTTC
CDR3aa: CASGPGLARVVGEQFF

j_gene: TRBJ2-3
d_gene: NA
abundance: NA
v_gene: TRBV15
CDR3nt: TGTGCCACCAGCAGAGGCCTTTTCACTAGCACAGATACGCAGTATTTT
CDR3aa: CATSRGLFTSTDTQYF

j_gene: TRBJ2-5
d_gene: NA
abundance: NA
v_gene: TRBV11-1
CDR3nt: TGTGCCAGCAGCTTCGCGGACCGGGGGTGGGAGACCCAGTACTTC
CDR3aa: CASSFADRGWETQYF

j_gene: TRBJ2-2
d_gene: NA
abundance: NA
v_gene: TRBV7-2
CDR3nt: TGTGCCAGCAGTACCAGTGGGGGGACCGGGGAGCTGTTTTTT
CDR3aa: CASSTSGGTGELFF

j_gene: TRBJ1-3
d_gene: NA
abundance: NA
v_gene: TRBV9
CDR3nt: TGTGCCAGCAGCCGAGCCTTTTCTGGAAACACCATATATTTT
CDR3aa: CASSRAFSGNTIYF

j_gene: TRBJ2-3
d_gene: NA
abundance: NA
v_gene: TRBV10-3
CDR3nt: TGTGCCATCAAGGGGGGCGGGAGAACAGATACGCAGTATTTT
CDR3aa: CAIKGGGRTDTQYF

j_gene: TRBJ2-3
d_gene: NA
abundance: few
v_gene: TRBV18
CDR3nt: TGTGCCAGCTCACCCACCTTCTCGACTAGGAGTAGCACAGATACGCAGTATTTT
CDR3aa: CASSPTFSTRSSTDTQYF

j_gene: TRBJ2-1
d_gene: NA
abundance: NA
v_gene: TRBV28
CDR3nt: TGTGCCAGCAGTTTCCAAAATGAGCAGTTCTTC
CDR3aa: CASSFQNEQFF

j_gene: TRBJ2-5
d_gene: TRBD1
abundance: once
v_gene: TRBV5-4
CDR3nt: TGTGCCAGCAGCGACAGACAGGGCCAGAGGGAGACCCAGTACTTC
CDR3aa: CASSDRQGQRETQYF

j_gene: TRBJ1-3
d_gene: NA
abundance: NA
v_gene: TRBV5-1
CDR3nt: TGCGCCAGCAGCTTTTCAGGGGTTGGAAACACCATATATTTT
CDR3aa: CASSFSGVGNTIYF

j_gene: TRBJ2-1
d_gene: NA
abundance: NA
v_gene: TRBV6-4
CDR3nt: TGTGCCAGCAGTGTAGTTCCGATCCGGAGCGCCCGTGAGCAGTTCTTC
CDR3aa: CASSVVPIRSAREQFF

j_gene: TRBJ1-3
d_gene: NA
abundance: NA
v_gene: TRBV6-5
CDR3nt: TGTGCCAGCATGGAGGGAGCCGGCTCTGGAAACACCATATATTTT
CDR3aa: CASMEGAGSGNTIYF

j_gene: TRBJ2-7
d_gene: NA
abundance: NA
v_gene: TRBV28
CDR3nt: TGTGCCAGCAATCGGGACTCTCGGGAGCAGTACTTC
CDR3aa: CASNRDSREQYF

j_gene: TRBJ2-7
d_gene: NA
abundance: NA
v_gene: TRBV15
CDR3nt: TGTGCCACCAGCAGACTCCTTACCTACGAGCAGTACTTC
CDR3aa: CATSRLLTYEQYF

j_gene: TRBJ2-2
d_gene: NA
abundance: NA
v_gene: TRBV11-3
CDR3nt: TGTGCCAGCAGCTTACAAGGGGCACCCAACACCGGGGAGCTGTTTTTT
CDR3aa: CASSLQGAPNTGELFF

j_gene: TRBJ1-5
d_gene: NA
abundance: NA
v_gene: TRBV2
CDR3nt: TGTGCCAGCAGGTGGGCGGCAGGGCGCAATCAGCCCCAGCATTTT
CDR3aa: CASRWAAGRNQPQHF

j_gene: TRBJ2-1
d_gene: TRBD2
abundance: NA
v_gene: TRBV11-2
CDR3nt: TGTGCCAGCAGCTTAGATGGTCTAGCGGGCAATGAGCAGTTCTTC
CDR3aa: CASSLDGLAGNEQFF

j_gene: TRBJ1-2
d_gene: TRBD1
abundance: NA
v_gene: TRBV6-1
CDR3nt: TGTGCCAGCAACAAGGTACAGGGGGATGGCTACACCTTC
CDR3aa: CASNKVQGDGYTF

j_gene: TRBJ2-7
d_gene: TRBD2
abundance: NA
v_gene: TRBV6-1
CDR3nt: TGTGCCAGCAGTGAAGATAGCGGGGATTCGCGACCCTCCTCCTACGAGCAGTACTTC
CDR3aa: CASSEDSGDSRPSSYEQYF

j_gene: TRBJ1-1
d_gene: TRBD1
abundance: once
v_gene: TRBV5-4
CDR3nt: TGTGCCAGCAGCTTACGATCAGGGGGTCCCAGTGAAGCTTTCTTT
CDR3aa: CASSLRSGGPSEAFF

j_gene: TRBJ2-7
d_gene: NA
abundance: NA
v_gene: TRBV28
CDR3nt: TGTGCCAGCAGCTTCAGCTACGAGCAGTACTTC
CDR3aa: CASSFSYEQYF

j_gene: TRBJ2-3
d_gene: NA
abundance: NA
v_gene: TRBV5-1
CDR3nt: TGCGCCAGCGCTAGTAGCGGCACAGATACGCAGTATTTT
CDR3aa: CASASSGTDTQYF

j_gene: TRBJ1-2
d_gene: TRBD1
abundance: NA
v_gene: TRBV4-1
CDR3nt: TGCGCCAGCAGCCTAAAGACAGGGTCAAATGGCTACACCTTC
CDR3aa: CASSLKTGSNGYTF

j_gene: TRBJ2-6
d_gene: NA
abundance: NA
v_gene: TRBV6-1
CDR3nt: TGTGCCAGCAGTGATTCGATTTCAGGGGCTGGGGCCAACGTCCTGACTTTC
CDR3aa: CASSDSISGAGANVLTF